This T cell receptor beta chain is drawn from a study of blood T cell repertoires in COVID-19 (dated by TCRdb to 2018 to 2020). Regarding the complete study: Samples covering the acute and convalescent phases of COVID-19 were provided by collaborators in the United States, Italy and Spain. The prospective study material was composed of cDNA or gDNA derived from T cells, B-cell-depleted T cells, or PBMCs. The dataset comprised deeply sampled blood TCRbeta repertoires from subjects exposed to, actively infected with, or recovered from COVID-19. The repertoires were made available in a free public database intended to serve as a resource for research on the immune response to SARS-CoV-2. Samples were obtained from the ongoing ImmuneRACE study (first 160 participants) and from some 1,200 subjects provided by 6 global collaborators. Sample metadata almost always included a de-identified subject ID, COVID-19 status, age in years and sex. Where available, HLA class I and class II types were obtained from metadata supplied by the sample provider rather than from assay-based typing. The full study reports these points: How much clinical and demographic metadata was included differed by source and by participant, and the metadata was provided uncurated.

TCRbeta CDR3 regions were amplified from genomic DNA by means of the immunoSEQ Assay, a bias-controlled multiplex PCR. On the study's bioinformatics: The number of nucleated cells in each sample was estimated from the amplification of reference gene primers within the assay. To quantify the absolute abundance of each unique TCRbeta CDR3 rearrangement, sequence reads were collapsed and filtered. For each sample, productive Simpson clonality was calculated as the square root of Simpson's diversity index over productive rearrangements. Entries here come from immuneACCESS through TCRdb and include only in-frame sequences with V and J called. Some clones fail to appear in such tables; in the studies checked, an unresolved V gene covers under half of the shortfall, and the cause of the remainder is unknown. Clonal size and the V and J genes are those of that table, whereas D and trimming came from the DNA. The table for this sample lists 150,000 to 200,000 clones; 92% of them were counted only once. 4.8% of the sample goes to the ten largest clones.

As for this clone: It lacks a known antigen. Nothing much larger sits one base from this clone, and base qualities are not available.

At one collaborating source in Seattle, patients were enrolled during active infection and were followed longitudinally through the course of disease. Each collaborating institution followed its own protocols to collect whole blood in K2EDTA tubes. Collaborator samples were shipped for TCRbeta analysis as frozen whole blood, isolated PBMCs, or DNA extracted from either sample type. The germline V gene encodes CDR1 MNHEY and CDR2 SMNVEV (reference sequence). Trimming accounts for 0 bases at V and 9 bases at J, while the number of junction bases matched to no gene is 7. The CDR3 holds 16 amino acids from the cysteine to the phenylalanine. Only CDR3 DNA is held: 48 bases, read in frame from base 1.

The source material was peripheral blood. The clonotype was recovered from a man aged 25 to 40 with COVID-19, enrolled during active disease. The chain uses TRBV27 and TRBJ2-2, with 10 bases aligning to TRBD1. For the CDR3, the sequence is CASSLSWGQGRRELFF. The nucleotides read TGTGCCAGCAGTTTATCGTGGGGACAGGGGAGGAGGGAGCTGTTTTTT.